The next 3 T cell receptor beta chains were all read from a single sample in a study of long-term antiretroviral therapy in people with HIV. It was version v3.0 of the immunoSEQ assay that was run at survey level. Produced via immunoSEQ multiplex PCR; TCRdb's table is partial and in-frame only. The sample has about 28,000 clones, about 80% seen once. Sequenced material: unsorted PBMCs, taken 0.3 years after starting antiretroviral therapy. Receptors were obtained from a man aged 35-49 years with HIV.

In its sample, this clone is medium-sized. V gene TRBV7-9 combines with J gene TRBJ1-1; D is ambiguous. The CDR3 has 13 residues. Germline lookup yields CDR1 SEHNR and CDR2 FQNEAQ (reference sequence). CDR3 sequence (DNA): TGTGCGACAAAGCTGGGAAAGAACACTGAAGCTTTCTTT. Translating gives CATKLGKNTEAFF.

For the CDR3, the DNA is TGTGCCAGCAGCGGACAGGGGAGTAGCGGGGCCGCCACCGGGGAGCTGTTTTTT. This translates into CASSGQGSSGAATGELFF. The genes are TRBV9 and TRBJ2-2; TRBD1 or TRBD2 may be the D gene (8 bases each). The CDR3 has 18 amino acids. Trimming left V 3 bases short and J 4 bases short, with 22 bases between. Looked up from germline, CDR1 is SGDLS and CDR2 is YYNGEE.

This chain connects TRBV28 to TRBJ2-7; D is possibly TRBD1 (5 bases). Deletions cut 7 bases from V and 2 bases from J, with 21 bases between. CDR3 size: 16 residues. Germline values: CDR1 MDHEN, CDR2 SYDVKM. CDR3 coding DNA: TGTGCCAGCACCCCCCTCCGGGCAGGGAATACCTACGAGCAGTACTTC. Translating gives CASTPLRAGNTYEQYF.